This is a list of T cell receptor beta chains from one sample in a study of OX40 agonist ivuxolimab in advanced cancers. Libraries were prepared by immunoSEQ multiplex PCR; TCRdb keeps only in-frame clonotypes and omits some of them. This sample has some 44,000 clones, with 82% found just once. The specimen was CD4+ or CD8+ T cells sorted from blood, collected in a trial of the OX40 agonist ivuxolimab. These receptors all come from an adult with an advanced solid tumor such as melanoma, head and neck, liver or kidney cancer. The CDR3 runs from the conserved cysteine through the conserved F or W. The D gene is left open where the match is weak. Expanded clones get a size class; other rows say once, few or many, or leave the size out.

d_call: -
clone_size: -
v_call: TRBV7-9
j_call: TRBJ2-5
cdr3_nt: TGTGCCAGCAGCTTAGCACTAGACCAAGAGACCCAGTACTTC
cdr3_aa: CASSLALDQETQYF

d_call: TRBD1
clone_size: -
v_call: TRBV4-3
j_call: TRBJ1-2
cdr3_nt: TGCGCCAGCAGCCAAATGGGGACAGGTTTTCAGGGCTACACCTTC
cdr3_aa: CASSQMGTGFQGYTF

d_call: TRBD2
clone_size: once
v_call: TRBV28
j_call: TRBJ2-5
cdr3_nt: TGTGCCAGCTATGGGCGGGAGGGCCGTGAGACCCAGTACTTC
cdr3_aa: CASYGREGRETQYF

d_call: TRBD1
clone_size: few
v_call: TRBV13
j_call: TRBJ1-2
cdr3_nt: TGTGCCAGCAGCAGCGGGACAGTTTCATATGGCTACACCTTC
cdr3_aa: CASSSGTVSYGYTF

d_call: -
clone_size: -
v_call: TRBV11-2
j_call: TRBJ2-1
cdr3_nt: TGTGCCAGCAGCGATACCGGGCGGGGTTCCTACAATGAGCAGTTCTTC
cdr3_aa: CASSDTGRGSYNEQFF

d_call: TRBD2
clone_size: -
v_call: TRBV7-2
j_call: TRBJ2-3
cdr3_nt: TGTGCCAGCAGCTTATTGGGACTAGCGGGAGGGCTGTCGACGCAGTATTTT
cdr3_aa: CASSLLGLAGGLSTQYF

d_call: -
clone_size: -
v_call: TRBV19
j_call: TRBJ1-3
cdr3_nt: TGTGCCAGTAGTATAGGCATAACAAGCTCTGGAAACACCATATATTTT
cdr3_aa: CASSIGITSSGNTIYF

d_call: -
clone_size: -
v_call: TRBV11-2
j_call: TRBJ2-4
cdr3_nt: TGTGCCAGCGGGGGGACCGGAAACATTCAGTACTTC
cdr3_aa: CASGGTGNIQYF

d_call: -
clone_size: -
v_call: TRBV5-6
j_call: TRBJ1-1
cdr3_nt: TGTGCCAGCAGCTTGACGCCCGGGGGGACTGAAGCTTTCTTT
cdr3_aa: CASSLTPGGTEAFF

d_call: -
clone_size: -
v_call: TRBV13
j_call: TRBJ2-1
cdr3_nt: TGTGCCAGCGGTACAGTATCCAATGAGCAGTTCTTC
cdr3_aa: CASGTVSNEQFF

d_call: -
clone_size: -
v_call: TRBV20-1
j_call: TRBJ2-7
cdr3_nt: TGCAGTGCTCACCGGGGGAACGAGCAGTACTTC
cdr3_aa: CSAHRGNEQYF

d_call: -
clone_size: once
v_call: TRBV5-1
j_call: TRBJ2-1
cdr3_nt: TGCGCCAGCAGCTTGCCCTTTTCCTACAATGAGCAGTTCTTC
cdr3_aa: CASSLPFSYNEQFF